This T cell receptor beta chain appears in the sequencing data of a study of sequential checkpoint blockade in melanoma. At the level of the study: First-line arms were nivolumab then ipilimumab, or the reverse, randomized 1:1.

Measured with immunoSEQ multiplex PCR; TCRdb has only the in-frame clones, and not every one. The data hold 32,000 or so clones, with about four fifths observed a single time. This clone appeared once. The treatment: randomized to nivolumab then ipilimumab (arm A) or the reverse (arm B). From thawed PBMCs, live CD3+CD8+ cells negative for CD19 and CD56 were sorted. This TCR derives from a human donor with melanoma. This specimen was CD8+ T cells sorted from blood (inferred from file names), taken from a patient given nivolumab and ipilimumab in sequence.

The CDR3 loop is CASSGVTVWSLEAFF. The CDR3 DNA sequence: TGTGCCAGCAGTGGCGTGACAGTCTGGTCCCTTGAAGCTTTCTTT. The chain combines TRBV6-1 with TRBJ1-1; TRBD1 is a possible D gene (5 bases). V was cut by 4 bases and J by 7 bases, with 19 bases left in between. Germline V gene sequence: CDR1 MNHNS, CDR2 SASEGT. This CDR3 has 15 residues.